The text below deals with one T cell receptor beta chain. Its target is not known. This CDR3 comprises 17 residues. Germline CDR1 LGHNA, CDR2 YSLEER. The V segment lost 0 bases and the J segment 1 base; nucleotides outside the gene matches: 4. This sample is part of a study of OX40 agonist ivuxolimab in advanced cancers. About the study: Across the patients, intravenous ivuxolimab was delivered every 2 weeks at 0.01 to 10 mg/kg. Anti-PD-1, anti-PD-L1 or anti-CTLA-4 therapy given earlier was allowed, and approximately 40% had some. The mean age was approximately 56 years, ranging from about 20 to 79, with roughly four fifths of participants male. Findings of the study overall: Relative to CD4+, CD8+ T cells held more expanded clones on average.

Using immunoSEQ multiplex PCR, the repertoire was profiled, and TCRdb retains in-frame clones only, with some absent. The data contain approximately 61,000 clones, approximately 90% of them singletons. The V gene is TRBV4-3, the J gene TRBJ2-3, with 10 bases that match TRBD2. The sample was CD4+ or CD8+ T cells sorted from blood, taken in a trial of the OX40 agonist ivuxolimab. This receptor was taken from an adult with an advanced solid tumor such as melanoma, head and neck, liver or kidney cancer. The DNA for the CDR3 is TGCGCCAGCAGCCAAGACCCCCTAGCGGGGGGCACAGATACGCAGTATTTT. This gives the protein CASSQDPLAGGTDTQYF.